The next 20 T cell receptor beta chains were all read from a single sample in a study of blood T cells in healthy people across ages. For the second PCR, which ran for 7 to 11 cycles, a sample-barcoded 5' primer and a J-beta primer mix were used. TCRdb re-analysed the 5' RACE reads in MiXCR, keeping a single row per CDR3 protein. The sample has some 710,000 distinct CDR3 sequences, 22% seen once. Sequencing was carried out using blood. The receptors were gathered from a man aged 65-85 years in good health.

CDR3 protein: CASGWAAEETQYF. CDR3 DNA sequence: TGCGCCAGCGGGTGGGCAGCGGAAGAGACCCAGTACTTC. The chain has TRBV5-1 and TRBJ2-5; maybe TRBD2 (5 bases). This CDR3 has 13 residues. From germline, CDR1 is SGHRS and CDR2 YFSETQ. Trimming cost V 7 bases and J 3 bases, with 13 bases left between them.

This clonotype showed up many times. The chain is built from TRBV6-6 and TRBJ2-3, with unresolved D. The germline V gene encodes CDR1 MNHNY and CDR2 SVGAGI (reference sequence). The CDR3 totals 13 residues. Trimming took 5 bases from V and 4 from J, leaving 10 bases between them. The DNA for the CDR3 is TGTGCCAGCAGTCCCGATAAGCCAGATACGCAGTATTTT. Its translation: CASSPDKPDTQYF.

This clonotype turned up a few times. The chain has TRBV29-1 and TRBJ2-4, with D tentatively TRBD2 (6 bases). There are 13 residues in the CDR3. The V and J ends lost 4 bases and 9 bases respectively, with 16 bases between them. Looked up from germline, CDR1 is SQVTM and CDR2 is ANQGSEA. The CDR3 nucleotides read TGCAGCGTTGGAATGCCGGGGGTTGGCATTCAGTACTTC. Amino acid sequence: CSVGMPGVGIQYF.

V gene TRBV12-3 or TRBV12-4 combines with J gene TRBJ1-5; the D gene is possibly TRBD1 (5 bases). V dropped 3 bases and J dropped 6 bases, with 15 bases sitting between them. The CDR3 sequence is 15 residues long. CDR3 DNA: TGTGCCAGCAGTTTCGGGCAGGGTGGGGCTCAGCCCCAGCATTTT. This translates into CASSFGQGGAQPQHF.

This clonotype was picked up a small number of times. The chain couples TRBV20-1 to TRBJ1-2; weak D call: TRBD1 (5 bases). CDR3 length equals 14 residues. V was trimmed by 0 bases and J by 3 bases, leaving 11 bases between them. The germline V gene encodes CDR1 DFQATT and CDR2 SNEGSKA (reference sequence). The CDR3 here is CSAREDGGDYGYTF. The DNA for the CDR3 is TGCAGTGCTAGAGAGGATGGGGGAGACTATGGCTACACCTTC.

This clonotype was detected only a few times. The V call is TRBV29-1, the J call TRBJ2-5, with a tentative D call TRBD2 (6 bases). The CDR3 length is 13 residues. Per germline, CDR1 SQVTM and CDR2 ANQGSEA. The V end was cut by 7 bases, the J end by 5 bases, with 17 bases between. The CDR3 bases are TGCAGCGCCTGGGGGACTGTGGGGGAGACCCAGTACTTC. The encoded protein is CSAWGTVGETQYF.

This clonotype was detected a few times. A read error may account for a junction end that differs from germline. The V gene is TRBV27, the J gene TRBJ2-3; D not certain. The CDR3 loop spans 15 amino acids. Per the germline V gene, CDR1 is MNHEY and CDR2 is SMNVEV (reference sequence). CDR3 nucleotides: TGTGCCAGTAGTTTATACGGTACTAGCACAGATACGCAGTATTTT. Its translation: CASSLYGTSTDTQYF.

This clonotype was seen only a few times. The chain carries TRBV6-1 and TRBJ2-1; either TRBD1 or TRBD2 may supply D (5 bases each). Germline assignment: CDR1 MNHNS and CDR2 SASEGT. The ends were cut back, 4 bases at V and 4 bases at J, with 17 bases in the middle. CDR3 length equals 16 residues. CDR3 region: CASSGISGRKYNEQFF. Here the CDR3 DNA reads TGTGCCAGCAGTGGAATTTCGGGACGGAAATACAATGAGCAGTTCTTC.

The chain's CDR3 is CASGIGQNYNEQFF. The CDR3, as DNA: TGTGCCAGCGGAATTGGACAAAACTACAATGAGCAGTTCTTC. The rearrangement joins TRBV6-5 to TRBJ2-1; the D gene is possibly TRBD1 (5 bases). This CDR3 comprises 14 residues. Trimming left V 8 bases short and J 3 bases short, with 14 bases between. From germline, CDR1 is MNHEY and CDR2 SVGAGI.

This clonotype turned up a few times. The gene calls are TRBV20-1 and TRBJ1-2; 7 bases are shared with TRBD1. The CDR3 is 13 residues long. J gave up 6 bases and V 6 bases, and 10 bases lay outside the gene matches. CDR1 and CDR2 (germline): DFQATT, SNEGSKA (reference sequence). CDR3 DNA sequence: TGCAGTGCCCCGGACAGGACCCATCATGGCTACACCTTC. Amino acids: CSAPDRTHHGYTF.

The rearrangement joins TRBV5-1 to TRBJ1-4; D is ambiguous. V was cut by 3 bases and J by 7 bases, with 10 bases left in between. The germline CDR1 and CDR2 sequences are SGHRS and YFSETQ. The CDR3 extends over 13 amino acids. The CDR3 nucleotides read TGCGCCAGCAGCTACATGACGGGTGAAAAACTGTTTTTT. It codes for CASSYMTGEKLFF. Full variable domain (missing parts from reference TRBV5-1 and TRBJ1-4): KAGVTQTPRYLIKTRGQQVTLSCSPISGHRSVSWYQQTPGQGLQFLFEYFSETQRNKGNFPGRFSGRQFSNSRSEMNVSTLELGDSALYLCASSYMTGEKLFFGSGTQLSVL.

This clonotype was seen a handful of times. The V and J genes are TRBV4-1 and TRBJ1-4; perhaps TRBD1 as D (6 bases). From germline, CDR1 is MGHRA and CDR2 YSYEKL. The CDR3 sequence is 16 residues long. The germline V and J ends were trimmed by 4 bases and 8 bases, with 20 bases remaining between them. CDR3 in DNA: TGCGCCAGCAGCCCCTTAGGCGAAAGGGGGAACGAAAAACTGTTTTTT. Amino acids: CASSPLGERGNEKLFF.

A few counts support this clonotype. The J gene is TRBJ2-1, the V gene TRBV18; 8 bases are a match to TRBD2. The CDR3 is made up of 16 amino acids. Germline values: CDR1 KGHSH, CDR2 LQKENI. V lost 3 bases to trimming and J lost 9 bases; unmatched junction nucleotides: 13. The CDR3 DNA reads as TGTGCCAGCTCACCTCAGCCCCGGGGGGGCGGCGGTGAGCAGTTCTTC. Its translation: CASSPQPRGGGGEQFF.

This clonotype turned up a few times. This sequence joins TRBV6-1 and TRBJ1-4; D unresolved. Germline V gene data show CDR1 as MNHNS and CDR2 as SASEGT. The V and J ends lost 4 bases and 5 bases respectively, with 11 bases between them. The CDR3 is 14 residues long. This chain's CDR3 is CASSAKPFNEKLFF. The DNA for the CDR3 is TGTGCCAGCAGTGCCAAACCATTCAATGAAAAACTGTTTTTT.

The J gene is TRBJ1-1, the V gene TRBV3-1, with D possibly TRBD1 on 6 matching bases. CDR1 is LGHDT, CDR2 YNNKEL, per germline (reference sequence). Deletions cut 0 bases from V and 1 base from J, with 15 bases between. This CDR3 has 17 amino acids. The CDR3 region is CASSQDPPGGGNTEAFF. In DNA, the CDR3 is TGTGCCAGCAGCCAAGATCCCCCGGGAGGGGGGAACACTGAAGCTTTCTTT.

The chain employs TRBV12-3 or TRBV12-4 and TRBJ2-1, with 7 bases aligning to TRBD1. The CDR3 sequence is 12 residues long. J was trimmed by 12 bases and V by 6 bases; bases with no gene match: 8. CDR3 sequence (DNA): TGTGCCAGCAGCCGGCGACAGGGAAGGCAGTTCTTC. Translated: CASSRRQGRQFF.

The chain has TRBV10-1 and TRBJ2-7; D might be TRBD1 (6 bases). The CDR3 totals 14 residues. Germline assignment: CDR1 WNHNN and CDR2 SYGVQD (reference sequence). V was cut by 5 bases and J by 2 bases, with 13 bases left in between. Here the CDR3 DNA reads TGCGCCAGCAGTACGGACAGACTTGCCTACGAGCAGTACTTC. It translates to CASSTDRLAYEQYF.

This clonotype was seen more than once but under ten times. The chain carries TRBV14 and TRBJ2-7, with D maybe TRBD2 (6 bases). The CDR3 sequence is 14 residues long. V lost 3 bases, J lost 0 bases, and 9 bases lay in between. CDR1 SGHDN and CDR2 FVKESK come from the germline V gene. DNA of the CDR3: TGTGCCAGCAGCCAGGGAGGACGCTCCTACGAGCAGTACTTC. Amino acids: CASSQGGRSYEQYF. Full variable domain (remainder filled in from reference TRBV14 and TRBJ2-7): EAGVTQFPSHSVIEKGQTVTLRCDPISGHDNLYWYRRVMGKEIKFLLHFVKESKQDESGMPNNRFLAERTGGTYSTLKVQPAELEDSGVYFCASSQGGRSYEQYFGPGTRLTVT.

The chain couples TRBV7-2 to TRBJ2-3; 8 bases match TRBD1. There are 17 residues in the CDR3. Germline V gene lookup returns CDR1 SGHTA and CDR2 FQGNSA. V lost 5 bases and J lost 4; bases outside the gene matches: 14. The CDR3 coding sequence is TGTGCCAGCAGCCCTCGATGGACAGGGTCAGTTTCAGATACGCAGTATTTT. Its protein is CASSPRWTGSVSDTQYF.

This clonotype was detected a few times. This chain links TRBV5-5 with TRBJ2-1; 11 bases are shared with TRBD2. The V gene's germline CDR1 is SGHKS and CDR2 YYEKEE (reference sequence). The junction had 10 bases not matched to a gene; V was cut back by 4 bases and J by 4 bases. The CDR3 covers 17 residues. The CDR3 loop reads CASSPLSGGALYNEQFF. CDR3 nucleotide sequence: TGTGCCAGCAGCCCTCTTAGCGGGGGGGCTTTATACAATGAGCAGTTCTTC.